The 27 T cell receptor beta chains reported below all come from one sample, sequenced in a study of naive and memory T cell subsets. The beta constant-region primer was an equimolar mix of two oligonucleotides covering TRBC1 and TRBC2. One entry per CDR3 protein, called by TCRdb with MiXCR from the UMI-ligation and nested PCR reads. The sample records around 40,000 distinct CDR3 sequences, approximately 12% being singletons. The sequenced material came from effector memory CD4+ T cells from blood. Sample subset: effector memory, CD45RA- CD27-. The receptors derive from a human donor in good health.

The genes are TRBV27 and TRBJ2-7; 7 bases line up with TRBD1. CDR1 and CDR2 (germline): MNHEY, SMNVEV (reference sequence). V was clipped by 2 bases and J by 2 bases; unmatched bases: 3. The CDR3 length is 14 residues. CDR3 residues: CASSLGDRPYEQYF. For the CDR3, the DNA is TGTGCCAGCAGTTTAGGGGACAGACCCTACGAGCAGTACTTC.

Sample share makes this clonotype large. CDR3 loop: CASSSLGSGANVLTF. The CDR3 coding sequence is TGTGCCAGCAGTTCGCTTGGGTCTGGGGCCAACGTCCTGACTTTC. V gene TRBV7-2 combines with J gene TRBJ2-6; D gene uncertain. The CDR3 spans 15 residues. Trimming took off 6 bases at V and 1 base at J, with 10 bases between the two ends. CDR1 is SGHTA, CDR2 FQGNSA, per germline.

There are a few counts of this clonotype. V and J are TRBV6-2 or TRBV6-3 and TRBJ2-7; 8 nucleotides align to TRBD1. With 3 bases clipped from V and 0 bases from J, the junction kept 1 base outside the gene matches. Germline CDR1 is MNHEY and CDR2 is SVGEGT. The CDR3 has 14 residues. The CDR3 DNA is TGTGCCAGCAGTTATGGACAGGGCTCCTACGAGCAGTACTTC. Protein sequence: CASSYGQGSYEQYF.

The chain has TRBV27 and TRBJ2-7; D not certain. The germline CDR1 and CDR2 sequences are MNHEY and SMNVEV (reference sequence). This CDR3 has 14 amino acids. Trimming pared 2 bases from V and 4 bases from J, leaving 12 bases between. CDR3 in amino acids: CASSLDVYLYEQYF. CDR3 bases: TGTGCCAGCAGTTTAGACGTCTATCTTTACGAGCAGTACTTC.

V usage is TRBV12-3 or TRBV12-4 and J usage is TRBJ2-3; 7 bases align to TRBD1. The J segment lost 1 base and the V segment lost 6 bases, leaving 7 bases of the junction unmatched. The CDR3 sequence is 15 residues long. The CDR3 sequence: CASSLTGIGTDTQYF. CDR3 DNA: TGTGCCAGCAGCCTGACAGGGATCGGCACAGATACGCAGTATTTT.

Ten or more counts support this clonotype. The V and J genes are TRBV4-1 and TRBJ2-7; tentatively, D is TRBD2 (7 bases). CDR1 and CDR2 from the germline V gene are MGHRA and YSYEKL. V was clipped by 4 bases and J by 4 bases, with 17 bases between them. The CDR3 runs 15 residues. CDR3 residues: CASSPGGGTKYEQYF. Here the CDR3 DNA reads TGCGCCAGCAGCCCCGGGGGCGGGACTAAATACGAGCAGTACTTC.

This clonotype qualifies as medium-sized (0.01 to 0.1%). The CDR3 sequence: CSARDLTQGGETQYF. The CDR3 DNA reads TGCAGTGCTAGAGACTTAACTCAGGGAGGAGAGACCCAGTACTTC. The J gene is TRBJ2-5, the V gene TRBV20-1; tentative D call: TRBD2 (6 bases). CDR1 is DFQATT and CDR2 is SNEGSKA in the germline V gene (reference sequence). This CDR3 spans 15 amino acids. V dropped 0 bases and J dropped 4 bases, with 15 bases sitting between them.

This clonotype was recorded at least ten times. The chain couples TRBV20-1 to TRBJ2-7; 8 nucleotides match TRBD1. CDR1 and CDR2 (germline): DFQATT, SNEGSKA (reference sequence). The junction had 14 bases not matched to a gene; V was cut back by 2 bases and J by 5 bases. The CDR3 covers 16 residues. CDR3 in amino acids: CSARSRVGQGGDEQYF. The CDR3 DNA sequence: TGCAGTGCTAGAAGTCGGGTTGGACAGGGAGGTGACGAGCAGTACTTC.

At least ten counts were recorded for this clonotype. The rearrangement links TRBV20-1 to TRBJ2-7; TRBD1 matches at 7 bases. Germline trimming cut 6 bases from V and 2 bases from J; bases unmatched to any gene: 28. Germline V gene lookup returns CDR1 DFQATT and CDR2 SNEGSKA (reference sequence). There are 20 residues in the CDR3. CDR3 DNA: TGCAGTGCCGTATTACTAGATGGGACAGTAAATCGTACTTATCCCTACGAGCAGTACTTC. This sequence encodes CSAVLLDGTVNRTYPYEQYF.

J is TRBJ1-1 and V is TRBV10-1; possibly TRBD1 for D (5 bases). Germline V lookup: CDR1 WNHNN, CDR2 SYGVQD (reference sequence). This CDR3 contains 14 residues. The V and J ends lost 4 bases and 4 bases respectively, with 13 bases between them. The CDR3 DNA is TGCGCCAGCAGTGCCCCAGGGCGGGCCACTGAAGCTTTCTTT. It codes for CASSAPGRATEAFF.

This clonotype was picked up a small number of times. The J gene is TRBJ1-6, the V gene TRBV7-2; D might be TRBD1 (5 bases). V was pared by 1 base and J by 10 bases, with 17 bases between. Per germline, CDR1 SGHTA and CDR2 FQGNSA. This CDR3 comprises 16 residues. CDR3 coding DNA: TGTGCCAGCAGCTTAGGGGGGTCCAGGGTCCGATCACCCCTCCACTTT. Protein product: CASSLGGSRVRSPLHF.

CDR3 region: CASSLHRDLSSSYEQYF. DNA for the CDR3: TGTGCCAGCAGCCTTCACCGGGACTTATCGTCTTCCTACGAGCAGTACTTC. This chain links TRBV3-1 with TRBJ2-7; maybe TRBD2 (6 bases). Germline CDR1 LGHDT, CDR2 YNNKEL (reference sequence). CDR3 length: 17 amino acids. The V gene lost 4 bases and the J gene lost 1 base, with 20 bases spanning the gap.

This clonotype was seen ten or more times. The CDR3 sequence: CASIGNTEAFF. In DNA, the CDR3 is TGCGCCAGCATCGGGAACACTGAAGCTTTCTTT. V is TRBV5-1 and J is TRBJ1-1; D gene uncertain. CDR1 is SGHRS and CDR2 is YFSETQ in the germline V gene. Trimming removed 6 bases at V and 1 base at J, with 4 bases between. The CDR3 length is 11 residues.

This clonotype has a count of ten or more. The chain employs TRBV5-6 and TRBJ1-2; TRBD1 matches 8 bases. The CDR3 sequence is 14 residues long. Germline V gene sequence: CDR1 SGHDT, CDR2 YYEEEE. Trimming at V came to 0 bases and at J to 8 bases, leaving 6 bases not matched to a gene. CDR3 sequence (DNA): TGTGCCAGCAGCTTGGGGGACAGGTCTCACGGCTACACCTTC. Translation: CASSLGDRSHGYTF.

This sequence joins TRBV10-3 and TRBJ1-5; 8 bases are a match to TRBD1. Trimming removed 4 bases from V and 2 bases from J; junction bases left unmatched: 4. The CDR3 is 15 residues long. Germline V CDR1 and CDR2: ENHRY, SYGVKD. The CDR3 reads CAISGSGGGNQPQHF. The CDR3 DNA is TGTGCCATCAGTGGATCAGGGGGCGGCAATCAGCCCCAGCATTTT.

The sample holds many counts of this clonotype. The chain combines TRBV20-1 with TRBJ2-3, with D unresolved. The germline gives CDR1 DFQATT, CDR2 SNEGSKA (reference sequence). CDR3 length: 14 residues. The V gene lost 6 bases and the J gene lost 5 bases, with 18 bases spanning the gap. CDR3 DNA sequence: TGCAGTGCCGGCGTCGCCCCCGTGAGAGATACGCAGTATTTT. Translation: CSAGVAPVRDTQYF.

This chain joins TRBV28 and TRBJ1-1; TRBD1 aligns across 8 bases. The V gene end was trimmed by 6 bases and the J gene end by 5 bases; junction bases not matched to a gene: 5. The CDR3 runs to 13 residues. The germline V gene encodes CDR1 MDHEN and CDR2 SYDVKM. The CDR3 reads CASRQQGGTEAFF. CDR3 coding DNA: TGTGCCAGCAGACAACAGGGGGGGACTGAAGCTTTCTTT.

The CDR3, as DNA: TGTGCCAGCAGCTTAAGGGGGGACAGGGTAAACTATGGCTACACCTTC. Its protein product is CASSLRGDRVNYGYTF. The chain recombines TRBV7-2 with TRBJ1-2, with TRBD1 matching over 9 bases. This CDR3 has 16 residues. The ends lost 2 bases at V and 2 bases at J; junction bases unmatched: 6. CDR1 SGHTA and CDR2 FQGNSA come from the germline V gene.

There are many counts of this clonotype. This chain uses TRBV12-3 or TRBV12-4 with TRBJ1-1, with 7 bases aligning to TRBD1. V was clipped by 6 bases and J by 6 bases; unmatched bases: 10. This CDR3 region has 14 residues. The CDR3 bases are TGTGCCAGCAGGCCGGGACAGCAGAGGTCTGAAGCTTTCTTT. It translates to CASRPGQQRSEAFF.

The chain couples TRBV7-9 to TRBJ2-1, with 8 bases lining up with TRBD2. V shed 4 bases, J shed 9 bases, and the junction held 8 bases outside the gene matches. This CDR3 comprises 14 residues. Germline lookup yields CDR1 SEHNR and CDR2 FQNEAQ (reference sequence). CDR3 nucleotide sequence: TGTGCCAGCAGCTCACAGCGGGAGAACGGTGAGCAGTTCTTC. Protein sequence: CASSSQRENGEQFF.

V is TRBV11-1 and J is TRBJ2-2; D is unresolved. Germline V gene sequence: CDR1 SGHAT, CDR2 FQDESV (reference sequence). The V and J ends lost 5 bases and 2 bases respectively, with 6 bases between them. This CDR3 comprises 13 residues. As DNA, the CDR3 is TGTGCCAGCAGCCGAATAAACACCGGGGAGCTGTTTTTT. Translating it yields CASSRINTGELFF.

In this sample, this clonotype turned up a few times. One junction end does not reproduce the germline sequence, and a read error may be involved. The chain is built from TRBV30 and TRBJ2-5; TRBD2 might be the D (5 bases). Germline assignment: CDR1 GTSNPN and CDR2 SVGIG (reference sequence). The CDR3 runs to 10 residues. In DNA, the CDR3 is TGTGCCGGGAGTCAAGAGACCCAGTACTTC. It is translated as CAGSQETQYF.

The rearrangement links TRBV19 to TRBJ2-2, with D perhaps TRBD2 (7 bases). The V end lost 6 bases, the J end lost 4 bases, and 15 bases lay between the germline ends. The CDR3 is 15 amino acids. Germline V gene data show CDR1 as LNHDA and CDR2 as SQIVND (reference sequence). The CDR3 DNA reads TGTGCCAGTAGAGGGGGAGGGCCCGGCACCGGGGAGCTGTTTTTT. This translates into CASRGGGPGTGELFF.

This chain joins TRBV5-1 and TRBJ2-5, with 7 bases identical to TRBD1. Trimming cost V 3 bases and J 3 bases; bases outside gene matches: 5. Germline V gene lookup returns CDR1 SGHRS and CDR2 YFSETQ. CDR3 size: 14 residues. The CDR3 here is CASSSTGAKETQYF. The CDR3 DNA is TGCGCCAGCAGCTCAACAGGGGCCAAAGAGACCCAGTACTTC.

A remark on this clonotype: Being one base from a much bigger clone, this may be a read error. This chain connects TRBV2 to TRBJ2-7; D might be TRBD2 (6 bases). V shed 6 bases and J shed 0 bases, with 24 bases lying between them. The CDR3 extends over 18 amino acids. Germline values: CDR1 SNHLY, CDR2 FYNNEI. The CDR3 coding sequence is TGTGCCAGCAGCCAAATTAGCGGCTTACTATGCCCCTCCTACGAGCAGTACTTC. This encodes CASSQISGLLCPSYEQYF.

This clonotype has only a few counts. This chain links TRBV19 with TRBJ2-5; 8 bases are a match to TRBD2. CDR1 and CDR2 (germline): LNHDA, SQIVND (reference sequence). The ends lost 8 bases at V and 1 base at J; junction bases unmatched: 18. The CDR3 is 18 amino acids. The CDR3 loop is CASQRTGLASGRQETQYF. In DNA, the CDR3 is TGTGCCAGTCAGAGGACCGGACTAGCTAGCGGTCGCCAAGAGACCCAGTACTTC.

A note on this clonotype: A much more abundant neighbour one base away suggests this may be a read error. The chain has TRBV18 and TRBJ2-1; D remains ambiguous. Germline V CDR1 and CDR2: KGHSH, LQKENI. The CDR3 runs 12 residues. The CDR3 protein is CANSSTSDEQFF. CDR3 bases: TGTGCCAACTCATCGACATCCGATGAGCAGTTCTTC.